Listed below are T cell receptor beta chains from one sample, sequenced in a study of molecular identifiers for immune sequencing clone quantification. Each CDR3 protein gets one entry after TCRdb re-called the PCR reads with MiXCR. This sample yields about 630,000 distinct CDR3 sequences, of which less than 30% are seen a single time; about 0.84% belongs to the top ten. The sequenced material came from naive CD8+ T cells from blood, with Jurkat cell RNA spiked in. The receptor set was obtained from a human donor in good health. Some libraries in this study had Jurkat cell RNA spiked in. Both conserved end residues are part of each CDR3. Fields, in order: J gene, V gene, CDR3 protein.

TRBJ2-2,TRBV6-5,CASGARSGELFF
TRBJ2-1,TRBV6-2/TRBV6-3,CASSRLGPEYYNEQFF
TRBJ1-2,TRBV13,CASSLSGAGHGYTF
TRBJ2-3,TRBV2,CASSEPSRKLAGEHTDTQYF
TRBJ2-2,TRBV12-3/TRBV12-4,CASSLLGGATGELFF
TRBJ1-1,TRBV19,CSSSVTRGGWVMNTEAFF
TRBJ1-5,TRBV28,CASSFIRDRDISRSQPQHF
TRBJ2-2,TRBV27,CASSFMVAGAGTGELFF
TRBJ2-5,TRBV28,CASRPPPEETQYF
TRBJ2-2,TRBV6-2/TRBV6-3,CANSFSGANTGELFF
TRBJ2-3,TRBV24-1,CATSDRLADTQYF
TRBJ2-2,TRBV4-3,CASSQDTRKNTGELFF
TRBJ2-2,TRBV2,CASKILGGNTGGLFF
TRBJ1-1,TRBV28,CASSLTGNTEAFF
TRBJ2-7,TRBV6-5,CASSSPGQFYEQYF
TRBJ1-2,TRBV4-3,CASSQGTANGYTF
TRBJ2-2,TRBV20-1,CSASGTNTEELFF
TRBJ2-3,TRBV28,CASSFAGEADTQYF
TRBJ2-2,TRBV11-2,CASSSGTGGTGELFF
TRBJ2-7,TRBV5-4,CASSPSDYEQYF
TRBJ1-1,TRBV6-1,CASSEARTGAYAFF
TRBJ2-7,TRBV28,CASSLGLAGGSEQYF
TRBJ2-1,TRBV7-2,CASSYQTGDNEQFF
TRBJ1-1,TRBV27,CASSLQAGLNTEAFF
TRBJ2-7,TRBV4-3,CASSQDRTGDGSYEQYF
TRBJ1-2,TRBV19,CASSPDVGAYGYTF
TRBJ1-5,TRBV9,CASSVGGVDQPQHF
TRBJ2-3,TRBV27,CAGRLSGGAWRTQYF
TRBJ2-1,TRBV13,CATTPLMYTDNEQFF
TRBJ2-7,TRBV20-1,CSASTGIGYEQYF
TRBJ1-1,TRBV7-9,CASSAGTGEAFF
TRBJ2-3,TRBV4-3,CASSQATSGDGTDTQYF
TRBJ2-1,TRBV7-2,CASSLVRGALNEQFF
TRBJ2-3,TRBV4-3,CASSQDLGGASTDTQYF
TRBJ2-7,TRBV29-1,CSVRQEYEQYF
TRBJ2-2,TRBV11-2,CASSRPGRSGELFF
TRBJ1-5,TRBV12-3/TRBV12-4,CASSFYSNSNQPQHF
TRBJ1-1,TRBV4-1,CASSQEPTGFLNTEAFF
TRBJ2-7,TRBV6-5,CASSYSIYAISYEQYF
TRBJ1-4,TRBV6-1,CASSDYLHPTGGTNEKLFF
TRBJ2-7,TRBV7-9,CASQDSTSYEQYF
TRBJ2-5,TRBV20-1,CSARGSSGGLSGETQYF
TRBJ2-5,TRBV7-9,CASSLAPGGAGETQYF
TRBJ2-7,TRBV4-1,CASSQGGQRTYEQYF
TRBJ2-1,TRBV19,CASSALAGVENEQFF